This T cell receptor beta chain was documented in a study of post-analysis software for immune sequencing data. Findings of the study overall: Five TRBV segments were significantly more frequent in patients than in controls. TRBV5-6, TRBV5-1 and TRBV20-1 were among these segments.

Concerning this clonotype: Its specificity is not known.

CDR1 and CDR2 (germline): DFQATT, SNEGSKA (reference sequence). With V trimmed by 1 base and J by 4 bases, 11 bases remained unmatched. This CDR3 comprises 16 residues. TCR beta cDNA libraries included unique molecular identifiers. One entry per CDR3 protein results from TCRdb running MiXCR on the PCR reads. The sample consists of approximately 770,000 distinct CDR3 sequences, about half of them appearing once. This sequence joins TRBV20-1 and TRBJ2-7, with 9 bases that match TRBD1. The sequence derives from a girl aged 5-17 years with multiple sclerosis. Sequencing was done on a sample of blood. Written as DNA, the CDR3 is TGCAGTGCTAGAGTCCCCGGGACAGGGATTGGATACGAGCAGTACTTC. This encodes CSARVPGTGIGYEQYF.